The rows below give T cell receptor beta chains drawn from one sample of a study of beta chain features in type 1 diabetes. TCRdb's copy holds only in-frame clones and misses some; the assay was immunoSEQ multiplex PCR. Seen here are fewer than 900,000 clones, about a sixth observed once, and the top ten hold 0.02% to 0.025%. Sequenced material: naive CD4+ T cells from blood. The source is a woman in her late teens or twenties in good health. Both conserved end residues are part of each CDR3. Fields, in order: clone size, D gene, V gene, J gene, CDR3 DNA, CDR3 protein. A D gene is named only where the DNA matches it firmly. A row's size may be missing; if present it is once, few, many or a size class.

clone size: .
D gene: .
V gene: TRBV4-3
J gene: TRBJ2-3
CDR3 DNA: TGCGCCAGCAGCCAAGAGTGGGGGCAGGGCACAGATACGCAGTATTTT
CDR3 protein: CASSQEWGQGTDTQYF

clone size: few
D gene: .
V gene: TRBV28
J gene: TRBJ2-1
CDR3 DNA: TGTGCCAGCAGTGAGCAGCTAGGCGATGAGCAGTTCTTC
CDR3 protein: CASSEQLGDEQFF

clone size: many
D gene: .
V gene: TRBV21-1
J gene: TRBJ2-3
CDR3 DNA: TGTGCCAGCAGTCAAGCGGTGGCAGATACGCAGTATTTT
CDR3 protein: CASSQAVADTQYF

clone size: .
D gene: TRBD2
V gene: TRBV25-1
J gene: TRBJ2-2
CDR3 DNA: TGTGCCAGCAGCGTCGGGACTAGCGGCACCGGGGAGCTGTTTTTT
CDR3 protein: CASSVGTSGTGELFF

clone size: .
D gene: .
V gene: TRBV18
J gene: TRBJ2-7
CDR3 DNA: TGTGCCAGCTCACCCATCCTCTACGAGCAGTACTTC
CDR3 protein: CASSPILYEQYF

clone size: few
D gene: .
V gene: TRBV29-1
J gene: TRBJ2-7
CDR3 DNA: TGCAGCGTAACGGCGGACGGCCGCTCCTACGAGCAGTACTTC
CDR3 protein: CSVTADGRSYEQYF

clone size: few
D gene: .
V gene: TRBV5-1
J gene: TRBJ2-5
CDR3 DNA: TGCGCCAGCAACCGGGAGAGGGAGACCCAGTACTTC
CDR3 protein: CASNRERETQYF

clone size: .
D gene: .
V gene: TRBV5-8
J gene: TRBJ2-5
CDR3 DNA: TGTGCCAGCAGCAGGGACTACCAAGAGACCCAGTACTTC
CDR3 protein: CASSRDYQETQYF

clone size: few
D gene: .
V gene: TRBV7-9
J gene: TRBJ2-3
CDR3 DNA: TGTGCCAGCAGCTTAGCGCTGACTCCCCATACGCAGTATTTT
CDR3 protein: CASSLALTPHTQYF

clone size: .
D gene: TRBD2
V gene: TRBV9
J gene: TRBJ2-2
CDR3 DNA: TGTGCCAGCAGCGGGACTAGCGGGATTACCGGGGAGCTGTTTTTT
CDR3 protein: CASSGTSGITGELFF

clone size: .
D gene: .
V gene: TRBV19
J gene: TRBJ1-2
CDR3 DNA: TGTGCCAGTAGTCGCGAAGACTATGGCTACACCTTC
CDR3 protein: CASSREDYGYTF

clone size: .
D gene: .
V gene: TRBV21-1
J gene: TRBJ2-5
CDR3 DNA: TGTGCCAGCAGCGCTAGACAGTGGCCGGAGACCCAGTACTTC
CDR3 protein: CASSARQWPETQYF

clone size: .
D gene: .
V gene: TRBV14
J gene: TRBJ2-2
CDR3 DNA: TGTGCCAGCAGCCAAGGGCAGGGGCGGCGGACCGGGGAGCTGTTTTTT
CDR3 protein: CASSQGQGRRTGELFF

clone size: few
D gene: TRBD1
V gene: TRBV6-5
J gene: TRBJ2-7
CDR3 DNA: TGTGCCAGCAGTTTCCTCAGGACAGGGGATAGGGACGAGCAGTACTTC
CDR3 protein: CASSFLRTGDRDEQYF